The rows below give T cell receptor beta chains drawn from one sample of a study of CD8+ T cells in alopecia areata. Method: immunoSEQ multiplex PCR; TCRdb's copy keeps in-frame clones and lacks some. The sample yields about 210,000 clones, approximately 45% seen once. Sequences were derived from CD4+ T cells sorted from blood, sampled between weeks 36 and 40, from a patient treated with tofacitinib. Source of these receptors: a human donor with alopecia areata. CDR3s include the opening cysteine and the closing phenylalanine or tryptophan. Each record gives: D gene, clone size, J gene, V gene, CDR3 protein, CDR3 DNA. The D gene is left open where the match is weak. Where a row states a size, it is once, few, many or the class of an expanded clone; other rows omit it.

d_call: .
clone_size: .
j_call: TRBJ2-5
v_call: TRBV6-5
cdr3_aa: CASKSRETQYF
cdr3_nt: TGTGCCAGCAAGAGTCGGGAGACCCAGTACTTC

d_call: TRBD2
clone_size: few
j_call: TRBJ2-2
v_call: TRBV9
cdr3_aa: CASSVEAGNTGELFF
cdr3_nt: TGTGCCAGCAGCGTAGAAGCGGGAAACACCGGGGAGCTGTTTTTT

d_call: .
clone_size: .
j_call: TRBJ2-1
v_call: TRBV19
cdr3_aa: CASSIEQGSYNEQFF
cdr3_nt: TGTGCCAGTAGTATAGAACAGGGCTCCTACAATGAGCAGTTCTTC

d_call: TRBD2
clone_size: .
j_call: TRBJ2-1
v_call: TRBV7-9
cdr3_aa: CASTNYRLAGGLNEQFF
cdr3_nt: TGTGCCAGCACCAATTACCGACTAGCGGGAGGGTTAAATGAGCAGTTCTTC

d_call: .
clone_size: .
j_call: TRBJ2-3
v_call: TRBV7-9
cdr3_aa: CASSFSSTDTQYF
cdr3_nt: TGTGCCAGCAGCTTTAGTAGCACAGATACGCAGTATTTT

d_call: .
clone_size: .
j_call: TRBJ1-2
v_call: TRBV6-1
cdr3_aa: CASSEPPRGDYGYTF
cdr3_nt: TGTGCCAGCAGTGAACCCCCACGGGGGGACTATGGCTACACCTTC

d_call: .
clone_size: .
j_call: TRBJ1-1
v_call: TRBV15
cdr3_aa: CATSRGSGGSTEAFF
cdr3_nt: TGTGCCACCAGCAGAGGTTCGGGGGGGAGCACTGAAGCTTTCTTT

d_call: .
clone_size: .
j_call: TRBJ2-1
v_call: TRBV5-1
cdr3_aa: CASSPVSYNEQFF
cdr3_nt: TGCGCCAGCAGCCCCGTCTCCTACAATGAGCAGTTCTTC

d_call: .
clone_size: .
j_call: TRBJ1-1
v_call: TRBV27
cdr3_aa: CASRGRPNTEAFF
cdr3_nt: TGTGCCAGCAGAGGCAGGCCGAACACTGAAGCTTTCTTT

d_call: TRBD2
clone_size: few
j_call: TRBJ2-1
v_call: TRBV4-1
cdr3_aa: CASRNSGGNEQFF
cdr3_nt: TGCGCCAGCAGAAACTCGGGGGGGAATGAGCAGTTCTTC

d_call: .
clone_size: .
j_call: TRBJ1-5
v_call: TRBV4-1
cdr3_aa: CASSLAGFNQPQHF
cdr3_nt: TGCGCCAGCAGCCTAGCGGGGTTCAATCAGCCCCAGCATTTT

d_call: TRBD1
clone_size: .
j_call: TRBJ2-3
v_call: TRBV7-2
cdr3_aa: CASSQQGARTDTQYF
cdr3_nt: TGTGCCAGCAGTCAACAGGGGGCGCGCACAGATACGCAGTATTTT

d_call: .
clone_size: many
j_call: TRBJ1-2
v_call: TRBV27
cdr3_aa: CASSLSPRTNYGYTF
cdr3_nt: TGTGCCAGCAGTTTATCGCCACGAACTAACTATGGCTACACCTTC

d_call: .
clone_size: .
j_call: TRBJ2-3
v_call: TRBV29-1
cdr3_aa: CSVEPNFSTDTQYF
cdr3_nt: TGCAGCGTTGAACCGAACTTTAGCACAGATACGCAGTATTTT

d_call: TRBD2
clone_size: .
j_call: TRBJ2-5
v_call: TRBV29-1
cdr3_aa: CSGKRGPETQYF
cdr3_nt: TGCAGCGGCAAGCGGGGCCCCGAGACCCAGTACTTC

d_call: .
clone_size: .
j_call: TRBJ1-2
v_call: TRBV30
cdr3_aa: CAWSDSARWGYTF
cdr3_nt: TGTGCCTGGAGTGACTCCGCCCGATGGGGCTACACCTTC

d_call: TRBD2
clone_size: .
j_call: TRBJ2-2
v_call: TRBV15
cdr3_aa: CATSIGDYVGELFF
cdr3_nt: TGTGCCACCAGCATAGGGGACTATGTCGGGGAGCTGTTTTTT

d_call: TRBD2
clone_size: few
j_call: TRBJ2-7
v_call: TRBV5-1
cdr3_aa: CASSAEPGLADF
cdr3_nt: TGCGCCAGCAGCGCGGAACCGGGACTAGCGGACTTC

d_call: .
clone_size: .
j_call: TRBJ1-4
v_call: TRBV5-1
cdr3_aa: CASSSDSTNEKLFF
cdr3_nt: TGCGCCAGCAGCTCGGACAGCACTAATGAAAAACTGTTTTTT

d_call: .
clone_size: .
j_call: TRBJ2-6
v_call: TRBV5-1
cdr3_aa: CASKRVAGANVLTF
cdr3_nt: TGCGCCAGCAAGCGGGTTGCTGGGGCCAACGTCCTGACTTTC

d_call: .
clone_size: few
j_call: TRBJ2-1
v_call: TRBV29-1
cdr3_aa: CSVVDNEQFF
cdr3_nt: TGCAGCGTGGTTGACAATGAGCAGTTCTTC

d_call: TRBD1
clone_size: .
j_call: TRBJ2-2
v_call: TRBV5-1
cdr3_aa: CASSLQGTGNTGELFF
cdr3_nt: TGCGCCAGCAGCTTGCAGGGGACAGGGAACACCGGGGAGCTGTTTTTT